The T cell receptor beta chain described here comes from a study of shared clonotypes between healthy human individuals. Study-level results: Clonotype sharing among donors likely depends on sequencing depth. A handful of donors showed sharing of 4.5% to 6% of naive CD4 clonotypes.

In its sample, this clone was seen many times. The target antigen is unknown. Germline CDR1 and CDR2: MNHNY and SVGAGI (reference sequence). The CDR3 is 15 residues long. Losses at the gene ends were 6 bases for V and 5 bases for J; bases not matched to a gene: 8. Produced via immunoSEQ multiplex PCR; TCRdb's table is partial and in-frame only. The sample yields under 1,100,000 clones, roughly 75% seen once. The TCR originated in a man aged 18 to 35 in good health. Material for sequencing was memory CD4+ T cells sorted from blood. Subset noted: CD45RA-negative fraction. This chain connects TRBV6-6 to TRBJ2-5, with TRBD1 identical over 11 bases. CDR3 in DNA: TGTGCCAGCAGGCCCGGACAGGGGGCTTGGGAGACCCAGTACTTC. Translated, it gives CASRPGQGAWETQYF.